This paragraph reports one T cell receptor (beta chain). Its antigen is still unknown. These data come from a study of radiotherapy plus CTLA-4 blockade in lung cancer. Study at large: Disease control was seen in approximately 29% of patients, objective responses in 15% to 20%.

Produced via immunoSEQ multiplex PCR; TCRdb's table is partial and in-frame only. This table has tens of thousands of clones, 70% to 90% appearing once. General study findings and limits: Response was reportedly best predicted by early blood T cell clone dynamics, with interferon-beta. Expansion in blood of tumor-derived TCR clones was seen after radiotherapy plus ipilimumab.

The CDR3 extends over 15 amino acids. CDR1 and CDR2 from the germline V gene are SGHTA and FQGNSA. Trimming shortened V by 2 bases and J by 5 bases, and 12 bases separated the two germline ends. Focal radiation plus CTLA-4 blockade with ipilimumab was given to patients with chemo-refractory metastatic non-small-cell lung cancer. This sequence joins TRBV7-2 and TRBJ2-2; D is ambiguous. The TCR was taken from a human donor with non-small cell lung cancer whose response to radiotherapy plus ipilimumab could not be evaluated. The sequences come from peripheral blood, collected from a patient treated with radiotherapy plus ipilimumab. The chain's CDR3 is CASSLSPSMTGELFF. The CDR3 DNA sequence: TGTGCCAGCAGCTTATCACCTAGTATGACCGGGGAGCTGTTTTTT. Looking up the rest from reference TRBV7-2 and TRBJ2-2 gives the full variable domain: GAGVSQSPSNKVTEKGKDVELRCDPISGHTALYWYRQSLGQGLEFLIYFQGNSAPDKSGLPSDRFSAERTGGSVSTLTIQRTQQEDSAVYLCASSLSPSMTGELFFGEGSRLTVL.